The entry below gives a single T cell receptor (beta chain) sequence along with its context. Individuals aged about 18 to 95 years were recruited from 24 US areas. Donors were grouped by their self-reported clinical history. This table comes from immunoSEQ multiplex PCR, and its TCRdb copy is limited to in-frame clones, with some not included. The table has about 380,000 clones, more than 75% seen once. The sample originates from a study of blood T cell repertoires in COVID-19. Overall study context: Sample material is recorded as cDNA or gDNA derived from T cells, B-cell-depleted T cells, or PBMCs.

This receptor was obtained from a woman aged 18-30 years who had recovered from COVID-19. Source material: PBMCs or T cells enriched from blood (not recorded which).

The DNA of the CDR3 is TGTGCCAGCAGTACCAGCGGGGGGCTAAGCTCCTACGAGCAGTACTTC. It yields the protein CASSTSGGLSSYEQYF. The chain has TRBV7-8 and TRBJ2-7; 9 nucleotides match TRBD2. The CDR3 consists of 16 residues. Trimming cost V 6 bases and J 0 bases; bases outside gene matches: 9. Germline V gives CDR1 SGHVS, CDR2 FQNEAQ.